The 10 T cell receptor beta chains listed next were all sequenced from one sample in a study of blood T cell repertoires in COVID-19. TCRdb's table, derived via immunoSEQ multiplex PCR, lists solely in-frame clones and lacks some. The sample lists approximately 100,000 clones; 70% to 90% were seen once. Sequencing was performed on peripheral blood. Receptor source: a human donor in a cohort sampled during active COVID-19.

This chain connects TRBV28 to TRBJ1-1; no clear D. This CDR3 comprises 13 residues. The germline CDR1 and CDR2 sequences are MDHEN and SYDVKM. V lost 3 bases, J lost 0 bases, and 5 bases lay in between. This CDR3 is CASSLPVNTEAFF. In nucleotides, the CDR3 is TGTGCCAGCAGTTTGCCAGTGAACACTGAAGCTTTCTTT.

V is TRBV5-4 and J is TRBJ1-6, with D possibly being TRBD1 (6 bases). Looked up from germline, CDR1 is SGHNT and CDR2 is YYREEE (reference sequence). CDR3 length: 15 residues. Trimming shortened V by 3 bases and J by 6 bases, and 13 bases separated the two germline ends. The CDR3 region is CASSWQQGPNSPLHF. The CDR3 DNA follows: TGTGCCAGCAGCTGGCAACAGGGACCTAATTCACCCCTCCACTTT.

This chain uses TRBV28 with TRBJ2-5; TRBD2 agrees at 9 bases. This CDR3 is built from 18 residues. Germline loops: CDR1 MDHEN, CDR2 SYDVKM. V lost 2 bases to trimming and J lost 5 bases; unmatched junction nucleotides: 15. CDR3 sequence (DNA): TGTGCCAGCAGTTTACACTCAAGGAGCGGGGGGCCCCATGAGACCCAGTACTTC. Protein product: CASSLHSRSGGPHETQYF.

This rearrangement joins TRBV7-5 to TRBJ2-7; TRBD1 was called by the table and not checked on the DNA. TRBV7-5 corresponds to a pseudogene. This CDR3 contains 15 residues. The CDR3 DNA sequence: TGTGTCAGAAGCTTAGCAGCACAGGGTTTCTGCGAGCAGTACTTC. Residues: CVRSLAAQGFCEQYF.

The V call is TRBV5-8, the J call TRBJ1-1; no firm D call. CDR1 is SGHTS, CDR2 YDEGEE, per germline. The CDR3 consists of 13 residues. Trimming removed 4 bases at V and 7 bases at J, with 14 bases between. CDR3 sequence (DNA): TGTGCCAGCAGCCTGACCCCAGCGGTTGAAGCTTTCTTT. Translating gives CASSLTPAVEAFF.

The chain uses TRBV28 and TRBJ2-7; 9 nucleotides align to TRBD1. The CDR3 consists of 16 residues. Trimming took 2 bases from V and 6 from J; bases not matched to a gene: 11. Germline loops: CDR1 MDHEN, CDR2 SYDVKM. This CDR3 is CASSLRTGVGTGEQYF. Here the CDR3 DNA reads TGTGCCAGCAGTTTAAGGACAGGGGTTGGTACGGGCGAGCAGTACTTC.

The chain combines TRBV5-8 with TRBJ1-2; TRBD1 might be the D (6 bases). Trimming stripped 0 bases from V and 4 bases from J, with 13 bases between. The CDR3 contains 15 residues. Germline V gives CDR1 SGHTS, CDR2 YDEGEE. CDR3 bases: TGTGCCAGCAGCTTGGACGGACAGACATTCTATGGCTACACCTTC. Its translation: CASSLDGQTFYGYTF.

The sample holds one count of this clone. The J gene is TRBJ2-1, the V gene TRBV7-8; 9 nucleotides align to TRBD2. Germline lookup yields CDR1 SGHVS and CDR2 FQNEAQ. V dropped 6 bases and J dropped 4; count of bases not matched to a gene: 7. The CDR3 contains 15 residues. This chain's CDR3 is CASSWGLASYNEQFF. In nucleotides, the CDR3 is TGTGCCAGCAGTTGGGGACTAGCTTCTTACAATGAGCAGTTCTTC.

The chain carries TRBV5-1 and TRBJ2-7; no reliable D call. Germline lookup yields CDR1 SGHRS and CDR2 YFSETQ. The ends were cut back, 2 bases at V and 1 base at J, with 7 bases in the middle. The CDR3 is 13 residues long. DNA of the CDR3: TGCGCCAGCAGCTTTGGCAGGTCCTACGAGCAGTACTTC. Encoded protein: CASSFGRSYEQYF.

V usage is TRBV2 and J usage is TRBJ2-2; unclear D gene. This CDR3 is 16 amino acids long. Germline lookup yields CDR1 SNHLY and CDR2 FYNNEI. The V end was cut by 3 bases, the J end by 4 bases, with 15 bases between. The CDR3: CASSDLQSLGTGELFF. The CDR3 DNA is TGTGCCAGCAGTGATCTACAGTCCTTGGGCACCGGGGAGCTGTTTTTT.